The clone carrying this TCR beta chain has only a few counts. The data are from a study of blood T cell repertoires in COVID-19. The CDR3 has 16 residues. With V trimmed by 1 base and J by 7 bases, 11 bases remained unmatched. The germline V gene encodes CDR1 SGHTA and CDR2 FQGNSA. Using immunoSEQ multiplex PCR, the repertoire was profiled, and TCRdb retains in-frame clones only, with some absent. The sample records around 260,000 clones, roughly 80% being singletons. Seattle enrolled patients during active infection and tracked them longitudinally. The chain employs TRBV7-2 and TRBJ2-3, with 7 bases lining up with TRBD2. The specimen sequenced was peripheral blood. The TCR was taken from a person aged 65 to 85 with COVID-19, enrolled during active disease. The CDR3 reads CASSLGGTTRLNTQYF. Here the CDR3 DNA reads TGTGCCAGCAGCTTAGGAGGGACTACTAGATTGAATACGCAGTATTTT.